The T cell receptor beta chain under discussion was sequenced for a study of T cell repertoires in cytomegalovirus infection. Study details: Public TCR beta signatures were indicative of both CMV infection and a matching HLA type.

Many counts were recorded for this clonotype. TCRdb re-derived calls from the reads in MiXCR, one entry per CDR3 protein. In the table there are 200,000 to 300,000 distinct CDR3 sequences, around 9% of which are singletons. Germline V CDR1 and CDR2: SGHAT, FQNNGV. This CDR3 region has 14 residues. Between the trimmed V and J ends, which lost 7 bases and 7 bases, there was a span of 19 bases. The sample consisted of PBMCs. This TCR came from a human donor in good health (CMV status not recorded). Some clones in this sample may be carry-over from other donors' samples. This chain links TRBV11-2 with TRBJ1-2, with a tentative D call TRBD1 (5 bases). The CDR3 spells CASTYGQGSIGYTF. The CDR3 nucleotides are TGTGCCAGCACCTACGGCCAGGGATCCATTGGCTACACCTTC.